These 21 T cell receptor beta chains came from one sample sequenced in a study of identical twins. TCRdb called the 5' RACE reads again in MiXCR, with one record for every CDR3 protein. The sample contains hundreds of thousands of distinct CDR3 sequences, around a sixth of which appear only once. These data were also filed under a second study, of T cells expressing NK-cell markers.

The sequenced sample was PBMCs. These receptors were taken from a woman aged 18-29 years in good health.

V is TRBV6-1 and J is TRBJ1-5, with 9 nucleotides matching TRBD1. CDR1 is MNHNS and CDR2 is SASEGT in the germline V gene. The CDR3 runs to 14 residues. V trimming: 3 bases; J trimming: 7 bases; junction bases outside the gene matches: 4. DNA of the CDR3: TGTGCCAGCAGTGACTGGGACAGGGCCCAGCCCCAGCATTTT. This translates into CASSDWDRAQPQHF.

The rearrangement uses TRBV20-1 and TRBJ2-3; TRBD1 or TRBD2 may be the D gene (5 bases each). The CDR3 totals 14 residues. Germline V gene data show CDR1 as DFQATT and CDR2 as SNEGSKA (reference sequence). The V gene lost 2 bases and the J gene lost 4 bases, with 13 bases spanning the gap. The CDR3 loop reads CSARWQGVPDTQYF. The CDR3 DNA sequence: TGCAGTGCTAGATGGCAGGGAGTTCCAGATACGCAGTATTTT.

A few counts support this clonotype. This sequence joins TRBV6-6 and TRBJ1-5; no definite D call. Germline V lookup: CDR1 MNHNY, CDR2 SVGAGI (reference sequence). Trimming took off 5 bases at V and 7 bases at J, with 9 bases between the two ends. The CDR3 length is 12 residues. CDR3 amino acids: CASSLQSQPQHF. The DNA for the CDR3 is TGTGCCAGCAGTCTCCAGAGCCAGCCCCAGCATTTT.

This chain uses TRBV11-2 with TRBJ2-2, with D uncertain. The germline CDR1 and CDR2 sequences are SGHAT and FQNNGV. The CDR3 loop spans 13 amino acids. Trimming shortened V by 1 base and J by 7 bases, and 7 bases separated the two germline ends. Here the CDR3 DNA reads TGTGCCAGCAGCTTAGCTTCCGGCGGGGAGCTGTTTTTT. It encodes CASSLASGGELFF.

In this sample, this clonotype turned up a few times. The V call is TRBV6-2 or TRBV6-3, the J call TRBJ2-7; 10 nucleotides agree with TRBD2. The CDR3 has 13 amino acids. CDR1 is MNHEY and CDR2 is SVGEGT in the germline V gene. J gave up 10 bases and V 7 bases, and 10 bases lay outside the gene matches. The DNA of the CDR3 is TGTGCCAGCACCAGACTAGCGGGCTACGTCCAGTACTTC. Translated: CASTRLAGYVQYF.

This clonotype was seen repeatedly, ten times or more. The gene calls are TRBV6-4 and TRBJ2-1; 10 bases match TRBD1. Germline V gene data show CDR1 as MRHNA and CDR2 as SNTAGT. The junction had 10 bases not matched to a gene; V was cut back by 6 bases and J by 5 bases. This CDR3 region has 16 residues. The CDR3 DNA reads as TGTGCCAGCAGCGACGCTCCCGGGACAGGGGACAATGAGCAGTTCTTC. Amino acids: CASSDAPGTGDNEQFF.

The chain carries TRBV13 and TRBJ2-5; D is unclear. CDR1 is PRHDT and CDR2 is FYEKMQ in the germline V gene (reference sequence). This CDR3 has 15 residues. The germline V and J ends were trimmed by 5 bases and 5 bases, with 18 bases remaining between them. The CDR3 here is CASSPAPSGRETQYF. CDR3 nucleotide sequence: TGTGCCAGCAGCCCAGCCCCGAGTGGAAGGGAGACCCAGTACTTC.

The chain carries TRBV12-3 or TRBV12-4 and TRBJ2-4; 8 nucleotides agree with TRBD2. This CDR3 is built from 15 residues. V lost 9 bases, J lost 3 bases, and 10 bases stayed unmatched. CDR3 DNA sequence: TGTGCCAGTCTGGAAGCGGGAGATGGCAAAAACATTCAGTACTTC. Its protein product is CASLEAGDGKNIQYF.

This clonotype was seen a few times. The rearrangement joins TRBV27 to TRBJ2-7; 14 nucleotides agree with TRBD2. The CDR3 has 15 amino acids. Germline loops: CDR1 MNHEY, CDR2 SMNVEV (reference sequence). The ends lost 10 bases at V and 3 bases at J; junction bases unmatched: 8. This CDR3 reads CATRPGLAGVYEQYF. CDR3 DNA: TGTGCCACCCGCCCGGGACTAGCGGGGGTCTACGAGCAGTACTTC.

This chain uses TRBV20-1 with TRBJ1-1, with 7 bases identical to TRBD1. Trimming at V came to 3 bases and at J to 8 bases, leaving 9 bases not matched to a gene. The CDR3 is 13 amino acids. Germline values: CDR1 DFQATT, CDR2 SNEGSKA (reference sequence). Here the CDR3 DNA reads TGCAGTGCTAGTCGGACAGGCAAAGAAGAAGCTTTCTTT. It codes for CSASRTGKEEAFF.

The gene calls are TRBV27 and TRBJ2-2, with 10 bases lining up with TRBD2. The germline gives CDR1 MNHEY, CDR2 SMNVEV (reference sequence). The CDR3 consists of 16 residues. Germline trimming cut 1 base from V and 4 bases from J; bases unmatched to any gene: 3. The CDR3 loop is CASSLYRTSGTGELFF. The CDR3 DNA reads as TGTGCCAGCAGTTTATATAGGACTAGCGGCACCGGGGAGCTGTTTTTT.

The rearrangement uses TRBV18 and TRBJ2-4; D might be TRBD1 (6 bases). CDR3 length: 14 amino acids. Germline-derived CDR1 and CDR2 are KGHSH and LQKENI. The V and J ends lost 2 bases and 4 bases respectively, with 9 bases between them. The CDR3 sequence: CASSPGGLKNIQYF. Written as DNA, the CDR3 is TGTGCCAGCTCACCAGGGGGCTTAAAAAACATTCAGTACTTC.

This clonotype was recorded a few times. This chain links TRBV5-6 with TRBJ1-5, with D unclear. Germline V CDR1 and CDR2: SGHDT, YYEEEE. V dropped 0 bases and J dropped 7 bases, with 8 bases sitting between them. The CDR3 length is 13 residues. Written as DNA, the CDR3 is TGTGCCAGCAGCTTGGGGCAGAGCCAGCCCCAGCATTTT. As protein: CASSLGQSQPQHF.

The chain uses TRBV20-1 and TRBJ1-3, with a possible D match to TRBD1 (6 bases). Germline loops: CDR1 DFQATT, CDR2 SNEGSKA (reference sequence). This CDR3 is built from 15 residues. V lost 4 bases and J 4 bases, leaving 17 bases between the germline ends. The CDR3 protein is CSATQRGLRGNTIYF. The CDR3 DNA reads TGCAGTGCTACCCAGCGGGGGCTTCGGGGAAACACCATATATTTT.

This clonotype occurred a few times. The chain links TRBV12-3 or TRBV12-4 to TRBJ1-3; TRBD1 aligns across 7 bases. The CDR3 is made up of 14 amino acids. Unmatched junction bases numbered 6, after V lost 6 bases and J lost 4 bases. The CDR3 reads CASRSTGVGNTIYF. CDR3 in DNA: TGTGCCAGCAGGTCAACAGGGGTAGGAAACACCATATATTTT.

This clonotype was detected a few times. This chain links TRBV20-1 with TRBJ2-7; unclear D gene. The CDR3 contains 14 residues. V lost 0 bases to trimming and J lost 7 bases, with 16 bases between them. Germline values: CDR1 DFQATT, CDR2 SNEGSKA (reference sequence). CDR3 sequence: CSARDVLYEKEQYF. The CDR3 DNA reads as TGCAGTGCTAGAGATGTGTTGTATGAAAAAGAGCAGTACTTC.

The J gene is TRBJ1-5, the V gene TRBV5-8, with D unresolved. Deletions cut 2 bases from V and 5 bases from J, with 8 bases between. The CDR3 consists of 13 residues. Germline V gene sequence: CDR1 SGHTS, CDR2 YDEGEE. The CDR3 nucleotides read TGTGCCAGCAGCTTTGTTTCCCATCAGCCCCAGCATTTT. It codes for CASSFVSHQPQHF.

The chain recombines TRBV28 with TRBJ1-5, with D unclear. Trimming left V 4 bases short and J 4 bases short, with 8 bases between. CDR1 and CDR2 from the germline V gene are MDHEN and SYDVKM. This CDR3 is 13 amino acids long. CDR3 loop: CASSSPENQPQHF. In nucleotides, the CDR3 is TGTGCCAGCAGTTCCCCAGAGAATCAGCCCCAGCATTTT.

This clonotype turned up a few times. The genes are TRBV6-5 and TRBJ2-1, with 7 positions matching TRBD2. The V segment lost 0 bases and the J segment 0 bases; nucleotides outside the gene matches: 5. CDR3 length equals 17 residues. The germline V gene encodes CDR1 MNHEY and CDR2 SVGAGI. CDR3 in DNA: TGTGCCAGCAGTTACTCGTCTGGCGGGAGCTCCTACAATGAGCAGTTCTTC. This gives the protein CASSYSSGGSSYNEQFF.

This sequence joins TRBV12-3 or TRBV12-4 and TRBJ1-1; 7 bases line up with TRBD1. This CDR3 spans 12 amino acids. Trimming cost V 7 bases and J 10 bases; bases outside gene matches: 9. CDR3 nucleotides: TGTGCCAGCACCCCAAACAGGGGAGCAGCTTTCTTT. Translated, it gives CASTPNRGAAFF.

J is TRBJ1-1 and V is TRBV20-1, with a possible D match to TRBD1 (5 bases). CDR3 length: 12 amino acids. CDR1 is DFQATT and CDR2 is SNEGSKA in the germline V gene (reference sequence). With 7 bases removed from V and 8 bases from J, the gap between germline ends came to 17 bases. CDR3 coding DNA: TGCAGTGATAGGCGCGGTGGACAAGAAGCTTTCTTT. Amino acids: CSDRRGGQEAFF.